This T cell receptor (beta chain) was sequenced for a study of Graves' ophthalmopathy and Graves' hyperthyroidism. Study in general: Peripheral blood was obtained at first diagnosis, ahead of any treatment.

The authors amplified TCR beta CDR3 regions from RNA transcripts. The first-round RT-PCR employed HTBI primers together with the Qiagen OneStep RT-PCR kit. A multiplex PCR was then performed as the second round. From the multiplex PCR reads, TCRdb called clonotypes with MiXCR, one entry per CDR3 protein. The sample lists about 380,000 distinct CDR3 sequences, approximately 15% occurring once. The authors diagnosed from clinical symptoms, serum thyroxine, TRAb, thyroid ultrasound and orbital computed tomography. Someone took the PBMCs out of more than 9 ml of fresh peripheral blood. General study findings and limits: With 70.59% sensitivity and approximately 73% specificity, the model predicted ophthalmopathy progression.

This clonotype was observed at least ten times. As yet, its antigen is unknown. Per the germline V gene, CDR1 is SGHTA and CDR2 is FQGTGA. With 5 bases removed from V and 3 bases from J, the gap between germline ends came to 10 bases. The CDR3 is 14 residues long. This sequence was found in a woman under 30 with stable Graves' hyperthyroidism. The specimen sequenced was peripheral blood. The chain combines TRBV7-3 with TRBJ2-2; D call uncertain. This CDR3 reads CASSTDKDTGELFF. In DNA, the CDR3 is TGTGCCAGCAGCACCGACAAAGACACCGGGGAGCTGTTTTTT.